This T cell receptor beta chain appears in the sequencing data of a study of a mutant IDH1 vaccine in newly diagnosed glioma. This clone came up a few times. Its cognate antigen is unknown. J lost 5 bases, V lost 4 bases, and 6 bases had no gene match. The CDR3 loop spans 14 amino acids. The germline V gene encodes CDR1 LNHDA and CDR2 SQIVND (reference sequence). Sequenced by immunoSEQ multiplex PCR; TCRdb stores in-frame clones only, minus some. Of about 56,000 clones listed, 60% to 80% are singletons. Time point noted: week 47, end of study. Doses comprised 300 ug of mutant IDH1 20-mer peptide each, plus topical imiquimod.

The sequence was collected from a man aged 45-65 years with glioma. The genes are TRBV19 and TRBJ1-1, with TRBD1 matching 8 bases. This specimen consisted of PBMCs, obtained from a glioma patient whose treatment included an IDH1 peptide vaccine. The CDR3 coding sequence is TGTGCCAGTAGTACAGGGGGCTCGTGGACTGAAGCTTTCTTT. Amino acid sequence: CASSTGGSWTEAFF.